One T cell receptor beta chain is described in this entry. Its antigen is not known. CDR3 length equals 12 residues. V lost 8 bases and J lost 1, with 8 bases in between. Germline loops: CDR1 MDHEN, CDR2 SYDVKM. A v3.0 immunoSEQ assay was performed at survey level. Assay: immunoSEQ multiplex PCR; the TCRdb copy retains only in-frame clones and omits some. This repertoire shows about 24,000 clones, about four fifths found once; its top ten account for approximately 6.1%. The sample originates from a study of long-term antiretroviral therapy in people with HIV. General study results and limits: Clones that expanded before ART (that is, prior to treatment) dominated the repertoire at all time points. Diversity went up after ART and still fell short of transplant donor controls.

Every sample had 1-10 million cryopreserved PBMC in it before DNA extraction. V usage is TRBV28 and J usage is TRBJ1-1; D remains ambiguous. The sequences come from unsorted PBMCs, collected 4.4 years after starting antiretroviral therapy. The receptor was derived from a man aged 25-45 years with HIV. CDR3 region: CASAPQNTEAFF. In nucleotides, the CDR3 is TGTGCCAGCGCCCCCCAGAACACTGAAGCTTTCTTT.